This paragraph covers one T cell receptor beta chain sequence. The assay was immunoSEQ multiplex PCR, and TCRdb's table has in-frame clones only and misses some. The data contain around 45,000 clones, roughly nine tenths of them singletons. The data derive from a study of memory CD8 T cells in hepatitis C reinfection. Overall study: A couple of donors resolved primary infection, then developed chronic reinfection. Reinfection meant HCV RNA positivity after two negatives ≥60 days apart. Samples late or after reinfection came 12 to 24 weeks post-detection.

Time point defined: late/post reinfection, 12 to 24 weeks after detection. The sorted cells went straight to TCR sequencing with no prior in vitro expansion. Total naive CD8 T cells were sorted as viable CD3+ CD8+ CD45RO- cells from a couple of donors. Trimming at V came to 2 bases and at J to 4 bases, leaving 7 bases not matched to a gene. CDR1 and CDR2 from the germline V gene are MDHEN and SYDVKM. The length of the CDR3 is 15 residues. This clonotype was obtained from a man younger than 35 with hepatitis C virus infection. Specimen: naive CD8+ T cells sorted from blood. The J gene is TRBJ1-2, the V gene TRBV28, with 7 bases lining up with TRBD1. This CDR3 is CASSLGTGEVYGYTF. For the CDR3, the DNA is TGTGCCAGCAGTTTAGGAACAGGGGAGGTCTATGGCTACACCTTC.